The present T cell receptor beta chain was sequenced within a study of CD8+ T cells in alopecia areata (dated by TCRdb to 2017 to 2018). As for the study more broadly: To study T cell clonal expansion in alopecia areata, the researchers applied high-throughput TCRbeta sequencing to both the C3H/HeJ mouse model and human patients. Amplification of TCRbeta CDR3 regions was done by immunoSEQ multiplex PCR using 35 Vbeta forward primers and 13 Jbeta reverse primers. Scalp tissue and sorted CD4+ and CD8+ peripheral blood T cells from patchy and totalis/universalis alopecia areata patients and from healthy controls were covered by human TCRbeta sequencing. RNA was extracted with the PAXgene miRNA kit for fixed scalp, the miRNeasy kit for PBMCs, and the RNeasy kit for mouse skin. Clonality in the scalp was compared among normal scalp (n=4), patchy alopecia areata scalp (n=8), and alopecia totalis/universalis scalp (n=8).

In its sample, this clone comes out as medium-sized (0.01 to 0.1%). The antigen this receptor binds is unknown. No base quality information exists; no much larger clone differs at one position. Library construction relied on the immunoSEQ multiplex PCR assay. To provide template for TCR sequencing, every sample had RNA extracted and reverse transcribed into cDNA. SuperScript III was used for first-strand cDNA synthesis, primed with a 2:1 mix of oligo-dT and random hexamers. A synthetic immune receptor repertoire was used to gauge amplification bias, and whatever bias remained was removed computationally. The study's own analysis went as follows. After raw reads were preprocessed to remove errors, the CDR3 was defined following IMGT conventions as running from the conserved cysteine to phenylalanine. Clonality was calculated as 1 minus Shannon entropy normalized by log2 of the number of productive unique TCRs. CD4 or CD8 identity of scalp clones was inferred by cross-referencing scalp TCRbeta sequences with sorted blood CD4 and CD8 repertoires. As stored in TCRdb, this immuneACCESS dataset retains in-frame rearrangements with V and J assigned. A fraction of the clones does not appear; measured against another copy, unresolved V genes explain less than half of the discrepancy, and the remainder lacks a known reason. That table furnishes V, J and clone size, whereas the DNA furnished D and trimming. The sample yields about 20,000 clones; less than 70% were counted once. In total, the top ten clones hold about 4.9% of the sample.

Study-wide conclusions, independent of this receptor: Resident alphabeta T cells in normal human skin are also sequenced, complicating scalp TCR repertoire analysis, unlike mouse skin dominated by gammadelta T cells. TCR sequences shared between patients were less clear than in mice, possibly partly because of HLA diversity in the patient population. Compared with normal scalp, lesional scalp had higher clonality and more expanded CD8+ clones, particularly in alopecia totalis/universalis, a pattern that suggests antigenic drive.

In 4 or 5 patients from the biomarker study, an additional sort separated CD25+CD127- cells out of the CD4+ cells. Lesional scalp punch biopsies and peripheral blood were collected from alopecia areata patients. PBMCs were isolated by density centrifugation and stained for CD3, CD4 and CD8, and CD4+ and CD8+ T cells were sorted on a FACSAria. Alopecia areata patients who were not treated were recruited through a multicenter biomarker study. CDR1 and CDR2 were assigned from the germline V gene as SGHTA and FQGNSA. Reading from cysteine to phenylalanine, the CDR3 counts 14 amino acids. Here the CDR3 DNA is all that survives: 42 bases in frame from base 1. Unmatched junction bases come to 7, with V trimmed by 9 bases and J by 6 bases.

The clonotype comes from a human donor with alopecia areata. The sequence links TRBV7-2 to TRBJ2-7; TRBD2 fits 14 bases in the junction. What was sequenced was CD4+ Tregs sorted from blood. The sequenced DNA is TGTGCCAGTCGACTAGCGGGGGGGCTTGGCGAGCAGTACTTC. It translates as CASRLAGGLGEQYF. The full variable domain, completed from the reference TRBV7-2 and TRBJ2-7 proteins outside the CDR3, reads GAGVSQSPSNKVTEKGKDVELRCDPISGHTALYWYRQSLGQGLEFLIYFQGNSAPDKSGLPSDRFSAERTGGSVSTLTIQRTQQEDSAVYLCASRLAGGLGEQYFGPGTRLTVT.